This is a list of T cell receptor beta chains from one sample in a study of CD4+ T cells in melanoma. The method was immunoSEQ multiplex PCR; TCRdb's version includes in-frame clones alone and lacks a portion of them. This sample yields some 110,000 clones, of which over 80% are seen a single time; around 3% belongs to the top ten. Sequencing was done on a sample of peripheral blood. These receptor sequences come from a human donor with melanoma. Each CDR3 is given with its conserved first and last residue. D genes are given only for firm matches. For some rows the clone size is stated as once, few or many, or as a class when expanded; others skip it.

j_gene	abundance	d_gene	v_gene	CDR3nt	CDR3aa
TRBJ2-2	NA	TRBD1	TRBV18	TGTGCCAGCTCACCTTCCGGGACAGGACGGACCGGGGAGCTGTTTTTT	CASSPSGTGRTGELFF
TRBJ2-1	NA	TRBD2	TRBV5-1	TGCGCCAGCACCACTATAGCGGGAGGAGGGGGGGGCTCCTACAATGAGCAGTTCTTC	CASTTIAGGGGGSYNEQFF
TRBJ1-2	NA	NA	TRBV28	TGTGCCAGCAGTCCCGTCTTAGACTATGGCTACACCTTC	CASSPVLDYGYTF
TRBJ2-6	NA	NA	TRBV10-1	TGCGCCAGCAGTGAGTCTACAGTAGAAGGCCCTGGGGCCAACGTCCTGACTTTC	CASSESTVEGPGANVLTF
TRBJ1-1	NA	NA	TRBV14	TGTGCCAGCAGCCTCCAGGTGAACACTGAAGCTTTCTTT	CASSLQVNTEAFF
TRBJ2-5	NA	NA	TRBV9	TGTGCCAGCAGCTCACCCAGTAGGGGGGAGACCCAGTACTTC	CASSSPSRGETQYF
TRBJ2-2	NA	TRBD1	TRBV9	TGTGCCAGCAGCCCTCCGACAGGGGCGGTTACCGGGGAGCTGTTTTTT	CASSPPTGAVTGELFF
TRBJ2-7	NA	NA	TRBV28	TGTGCCAGCGGAGACAGGCGCGCCTACGAGCAGTACTTC	CASGDRRAYEQYF
TRBJ2-7	NA	NA	TRBV7-2	TGTGCCAGCAGCTACCTCCCCTACGAGCAGTACTTC	CASSYLPYEQYF
TRBJ2-2	once	NA	TRBV28	TGTGCCACCCGGACAGTAGCGAACACCGGGGAGCTGTTTTTT	CATRTVANTGELFF
TRBJ1-1	NA	TRBD1	TRBV27	TGTGCCAGCAGTTGGGCACGATTAGGACAGGGGGCACAAGCTTTCTTT	CASSWARLGQGAQAFF
TRBJ2-5	NA	TRBD1	TRBV5-4	TGTGCCAGCAGCTTGTTAGCGACAGGGGAACAGACCCAGTACTTC	CASSLLATGEQTQYF
TRBJ1-2	NA	TRBD1	TRBV2	TGTGCCAGCACCGCTGGGACAGGGGGCAGAAGCTACACCTTC	CASTAGTGGRSYTF
TRBJ2-5	NA	NA	TRBV27	TGTGCCAGCAGCCTGGGGGGGCAACAGACCCAGTACTTC	CASSLGGQQTQYF
TRBJ1-1	NA	NA	TRBV18	TGTGCCAGCTCACCATTAGGGTTCGGAAGCACGGAAGCTTTCTTT	CASSPLGFGSTEAFF
TRBJ2-5	NA	TRBD2	TRBV19	TGTGCCAGTAGTATGGAGCGCGGGGGTCCCTCGGAGACCCAGTACTTC	CASSMERGGPSETQYF
TRBJ1-6	NA	TRBD1	TRBV7-2	TGTGCCAGCAGCCCCCGGACAGGGTATAATTCACCCCTCCACTTT	CASSPRTGYNSPLHF
TRBJ1-1	many	TRBD1	TRBV6-5	TGTGCCAGCAGTTACTCGACGACAGGGGTTTCTGAAGCTTTCTTT	CASSYSTTGVSEAFF
TRBJ1-1	NA	NA	TRBV29-1	TGCAGCGTTATGGTCAACACTGAAGCTTTCTTT	CSVMVNTEAFF
TRBJ2-1	NA	TRBD2	TRBV5-7	TGTGCCAGCAGCTCTTTCTTACTAGCGGGATCTTACAATGAGCAGTTCTTC	CASSSFLLAGSYNEQFF
TRBJ2-7	NA	TRBD1	TRBV5-4	TGTGCCAGCAGCTTGGCCGGGACAGGGGGCCACGAGCAGTACTTC	CASSLAGTGGHEQYF
TRBJ1-2	NA	NA	TRBV30	TGTGCCTGGAACCCCGATTTCACTTCAGGGAGTGGCTACACCTTC	CAWNPDFTSGSGYTF
TRBJ1-3	NA	NA	TRBV5-1	TGCGCCAGCAGCCAAACATTACGGGGGTCTGGAAACACCATATATTTT	CASSQTLRGSGNTIYF
TRBJ2-5	NA	TRBD2	TRBV7-9	TGTGCCAGCAGCTCTTGGGGAGCGGGAGACGGAGAGACCCAGTACTTC	CASSSWGAGDGETQYF
TRBJ1-6	NA	TRBD1	TRBV4-2	TGTGCCAGCAGTCACACAGGGGGGGATAATTCACCCCTCCACTTT	CASSHTGGDNSPLHF
TRBJ2-7	NA	TRBD2	TRBV6-1	TGTGCCAGCAGTGGGGCGGTGGGGGGAGGGAATTACGAGCAGTACTTC	CASSGAVGGGNYEQYF
TRBJ2-1	NA	NA	TRBV27	TGTGCCAGCCGGACGCCGAGCAGGGAAAGGAATGAGCAGTTCTTC	CASRTPSRERNEQFF
TRBJ2-3	NA	TRBD1	TRBV5-1	TGCGCCAGCAGCGCGGACAGGGCGCGGGGCGATACGCAGTATTTT	CASSADRARGDTQYF
TRBJ2-2	NA	TRBD1	TRBV11-3	TGTGCCAGCAGCTTCAGGACAGGGTCGAACACCGGGGAGCTGTTTTTT	CASSFRTGSNTGELFF
TRBJ2-5	once	NA	TRBV7-3	TGTGCCAGCAGCTTAAAGGGCGGACACCAAATCCAGTACTTC	CASSLKGGHQIQYF
TRBJ2-7	NA	NA	TRBV5-4	TGTGCCAGCAGCTTGGTTCAGCTTGGGCGGGCCCCGTACGAGCAGTACTTC	CASSLVQLGRAPYEQYF
TRBJ2-3	NA	TRBD1	TRBV12-5	TGTGCTAGTGGTTCCGGGGCGACAGGGGCGGGCACAGATACGCAGTATTTT	CASGSGATGAGTDTQYF
TRBJ2-7	NA	TRBD1	TRBV7-9	TGTGCCAGCAGCCCCAGGGACAGGGAGGGCGAGCAGTACTTC	CASSPRDREGEQYF
TRBJ2-7	NA	TRBD2	TRBV10-3	TGTGCCATCAGTGAATACAGCGGGAGGGCGGGCTCCTACGAGCAGTACTTC	CAISEYSGRAGSYEQYF
TRBJ2-1	NA	NA	TRBV5-8	TGTGCCAGCAGCTTGGACCTTTACTACAATGAGCAGTTCTTC	CASSLDLYYNEQFF
TRBJ2-1	NA	TRBD2	TRBV9	TGTGCCAGCAGCGTAGGTACTAGCGGGGGGAACCACTACAATGAGCAGTTCTTC	CASSVGTSGGNHYNEQFF
TRBJ1-2	NA	NA	TRBV28	TGTGCCAGCAGTTTAGGGGACGCGGTGGGGGGATTCGGTTATGGCTACACCTTC	CASSLGDAVGGFGYGYTF
TRBJ2-3	NA	NA	TRBV7-6	TGTGCCAGCAGCCAACAGCTGGGGACGCAGTATTTT	CASSQQLGTQYF
TRBJ1-1	NA	NA	TRBV5-1	TGCGCCAGCAGCATAAGGACCGGGGGCACTGAAGCTTTCTTT	CASSIRTGGTEAFF
TRBJ1-6	NA	NA	TRBV6-1	TGTGCCAGCAGTGAATGGGGCAATTCACCCCTCCACTTT	CASSEWGNSPLHF
TRBJ2-1	NA	NA	TRBV12-1	TGTGCCAGCAGCTTTGTTAGCGGGAATGAGCAGTTCTTC	CASSFVSGNEQFF
TRBJ1-1	NA	NA	TRBV30	TGTGCCTGGTATAGGTCGTTGAACACTGAAGCTTTCTTT	CAWYRSLNTEAFF
TRBJ2-3	NA	NA	TRBV27	TGTGCCAGCATGGTCTTCTGGGGCGTTGGCACAGATACGCAGTATTTT	CASMVFWGVGTDTQYF
TRBJ2-1	NA	TRBD2	TRBV9	TGTGCCAGCAGCGCGAGGTCTAGCGGGGCCTACAATGAGCAGTTCTTC	CASSARSSGAYNEQFF
TRBJ2-5	NA	TRBD1	TRBV6-1	TGTGCCAGCAGTGAGGGACAGCCCCTTGGGGAGACCCAGTACTTC	CASSEGQPLGETQYF